This entry concerns a single T cell receptor (beta chain). Relative to its sample, this clonotype is medium-sized (0.01 to 0.1%). There is no known antigen for this receptor. No qualities accompany the bases; no much larger clone lies one base away. The data are from a study of prognosis after radiotherapy for stage I lung cancer (dated by TCRdb to about 2021). Regarding the research as a whole: Over 15 stage I NSCLC patients were enrolled in Nanjing, China, between 2018 and early 2019. SBRT was given in 3 to 5 fractions with a biologically effective dose of at least 100 Gy, using image-guided IMRT or VMAT. The cohort was made up of some 12 men and a handful of women, with a median age of roughly 79 years and an age range of roughly 53 to 90 years. In every patient, SBRT was given without any concurrent therapy. Around 14 patients presented with newly diagnosed primary stage I lung tumors, and a few carried oligometastatic NSCLC following surgical resection of the primary tumor. All patients were regarded as medically inoperable, because of comorbidities in about a dozen patients and refusal of surgery in roughly 7 patients. After SBRT, distant metastases developed in about 20% of the 19 patients at a median of about seven months, while the remaining 15 patients had no significant progression. The study sequenced around 40 blood samples from 19 patients, one before and one after SBRT per patient. This study profiled peripheral blood TCR beta repertoires from stage I NSCLC patients before and after stereotactic body radiotherapy and linked the repertoires to distant failure. On tumor histology, twelve patients had adenocarcinoma and several had squamous cell carcinoma. Beyond this particular receptor, the publication reports: All reported P values were unadjusted for multiple comparisons. After SBRT, the number of unique TCR clones decreased (median about 9,100 before versus 6,861 after; Wilcoxon paired P=0.011). Tumor specificity of expanded TCR clones was not determined. Limitations of the study included a small cohort and short follow-up, and the study findings need independent validation. Post-SBRT Shannon entropy and its change from baseline were lower in patients who developed distant metastases; baseline Shannon entropy was not associated with metastases. TRBV and TRBJ usage frequencies reportedly differed by metastasis status, in two V genes at baseline and in some 10 V and two J genes after SBRT.

Two rounds of multiplex PCR on genomic DNA were used to amplify the TCR beta CDR3 region. The first PCR round used primers specific to each TRBV and TRBJ gene, and the primer sequences were filed in Chinese patent CN105087789A. Universal primers were used in the second round of PCR. The Roche High Pure PCR Template Preparation Kit was used to extract genomic DNA from frozen PBMCs. Libraries were sequenced paired-end with 151 bp reads on an Illumina HiSeq 3000. In the authors' own workflow: CutAdapt was used to remove raw reads lacking the multiplex PCR primer sequences. High-quality paired reads were merged into contigs with PEAR. By aligning each contig to reference sequences, MiXCR assigned the TRB V, D and J gene segments to that contig. To remove sequencing errors, CDR3 sequences were clustered according to base quality and sequence similarity. Shannon entropy, normalized by the natural log of the productive TCR sequence number, served as the measure of diversity. Clonality was computed as one minus the ratio of Shannon entropy to the natural log of the number of unique clonotypes. Progression-free survival cut-offs for repertoire metrics were chosen using the Youden index of ROC curves, with analyses run in R 3.5.3. The public reads were run again by TCRdb, first through fastp at Q25 and then through MiXCR, and only productive beta chains were kept. When rows share a CDR3 protein, they turn into one entry using the most common DNA and genes. It is TCRdb's table, rather than the study itself, that gives the V and J calls and clone size. Across this sample there are 15,000 to 20,000 distinct CDR3 sequences, with about a quarter seen only once. The ten largest clones represent about 20% of the sample.

The trim is 0 bases for V and 7 bases for J, with a gap of 10 bases between the germline ends. Taken from the germline V gene (reference sequence), the CDR1 and CDR2 loops are SEHNR and FQNEAQ. There are 15 amino acids in the CDR3, from cysteine to phenylalanine inclusive. Of all the DNA, just the CDR3 is kept, 45 bases in frame from base 1. All patients had node-negative disease on CT and PET/CT, and none had a history of other malignancies or had previously received chemotherapy or radiotherapy. Roughly 6 milliliters of peripheral venous blood were drawn into EDTA tubes at each of two time points. PBMCs were isolated by Ficoll-Paque Plus density-gradient centrifugation. Immediately after collection, samples were stored at -80 degrees C until analysis.

This specimen was PBMCs, taken before or after stereotactic body radiation therapy (not recorded which). The rearranged chain carries TRBV7-9 and TRBJ1-6, with the D gene too uncertain to name. The TCR comes from a donor of 50 years or more with non-small cell lung cancer. The CDR3 protein: CASSLAQAGNSPLHF. Read as DNA, the sequence is TGTGCCAGCAGCTTAGCCCAAGCGGGGAATTCACCCCTCCACTTT.